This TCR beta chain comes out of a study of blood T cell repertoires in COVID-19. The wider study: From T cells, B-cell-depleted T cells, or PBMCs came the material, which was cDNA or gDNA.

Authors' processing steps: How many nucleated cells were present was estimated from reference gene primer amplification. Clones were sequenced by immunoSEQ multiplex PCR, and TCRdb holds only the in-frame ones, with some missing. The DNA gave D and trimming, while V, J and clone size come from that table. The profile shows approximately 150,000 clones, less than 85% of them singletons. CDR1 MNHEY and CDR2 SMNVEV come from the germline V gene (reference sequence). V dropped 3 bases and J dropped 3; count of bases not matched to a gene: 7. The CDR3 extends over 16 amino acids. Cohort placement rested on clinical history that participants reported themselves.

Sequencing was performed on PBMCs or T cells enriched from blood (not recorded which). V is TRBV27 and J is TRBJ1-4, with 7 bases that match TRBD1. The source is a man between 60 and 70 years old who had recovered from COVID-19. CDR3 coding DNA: TGTGCCAGCAGTTTCCGGACAGGCGATTCTAATGAAAAACTGTTTTTT. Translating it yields CASSFRTGDSNEKLFF.